A selection of T cell receptor beta chains follows, all from one sample in a study of cytomegalovirus exposure and HLA in healthy donors. Generated by immunoSEQ multiplex PCR, the TCRdb table keeps only in-frame clones and is missing some. The sample yields under 300,000 clones, roughly four fifths seen once. Input material: PBMCs. All receptors derive from a woman in her sixties in good health and CMV-seropositive. CDR3s include the opening cysteine and the closing phenylalanine or tryptophan. The listing skips clone size in some rows; elsewhere it reads once, few, many or a size class.

clone size	V gene	J gene	CDR3 protein
-	TRBV5-6	TRBJ2-3	CASSSRTSGRTDTQYF
-	TRBV28	TRBJ2-5	CASSYAGGLQETQYF
-	TRBV10-3	TRBJ2-2	CAIRIGGGANTGELFF
-	TRBV5-1	TRBJ2-2	CASSSPSGMNTGELFF
-	TRBV7-3	TRBJ1-1	CASSPPTPNTEAFF
-	TRBV5-6	TRBJ2-1	CASLYSLAGVDEQFF
-	TRBV28	TRBJ1-2	CASSFTGYGYTF
-	TRBV10-3	TRBJ2-1	CAISVEREGLNEQFF
-	TRBV27	TRBJ1-2	CASSSQGVSGYTF
-	TRBV5-4	TRBJ2-7	CASSPGQGHYEQYF
-	TRBV9	TRBJ2-5	CASSVGQGEETQYF
few	TRBV6-5	TRBJ2-1	CASRPSGSRDEQFF
-	TRBV29-1	TRBJ1-5	CSALGQGDQPQHF
-	TRBV2	TRBJ2-7	CASSQRANSYEQYF
-	TRBV5-1	TRBJ2-3	CASRSPSTDTQYF
-	TRBV5-4	TRBJ2-1	CASSFVGVYNEQFF
-	TRBV9	TRBJ2-1	CASSVGTSGTYNEQFF
-	TRBV13	TRBJ2-1	CASSALLAGGPYNEQFF
few	TRBV5-8	TRBJ2-7	CASSSYPRGAYEQYF
few	TRBV5-1	TRBJ1-1	CASSLEAAEPFF
-	TRBV29-1	TRBJ1-2	CSHVGLAEGFRYGYTF
-	TRBV5-1	TRBJ2-3	CASSSRGQGSTDTQYF
-	TRBV27	TRBJ2-7	CASSIPGSSIDEQYF
-	TRBV6-5	TRBJ1-1	CASSLTGGVTEAFF
-	TRBV15	TRBJ2-3	CATSREKGLGPDTQYF
-	TRBV7-8	TRBJ2-5	CASSPLGGEETQYF
-	TRBV30	TRBJ2-7	CASNGGPLDEQYF
-	TRBV25-1	TRBJ1-1	CASSGIGGLNTEAFF
few	TRBV6-6	TRBJ2-7	CASSGFDRQQYF
once	TRBV7-2	TRBJ2-6	CASSPAGRAGANVLTF
-	TRBV19	TRBJ2-3	CASSSPSGNTDTQYF
-	TRBV6-6	TRBJ1-5	CASSYTDRGYNQPQHF
-	TRBV4-1	TRBJ2-5	CASSQLARETQYF
-	TRBV6-4	TRBJ2-5	CASRTSGLAGGGETQYF
-	TRBV5-4	TRBJ2-7	CASSPRGWYSEQYF
-	TRBV2	TRBJ1-1	CASVSITLADTEAFF
-	TRBV19	TRBJ1-5	CASSTPWRASNQPQHF
-	TRBV10-1	TRBJ2-5	CASSEGQFQETQYF
-	TRBV10-3	TRBJ2-6	CAITPTSGANVLTF
-	TRBV2	TRBJ2-1	CASVRTSGRGEQFF
-	TRBV5-1	TRBJ1-5	CASSIGTGGGNQPQHF
-	TRBV25-1	TRBJ1-1	CASSHRTGGAFF
-	TRBV6-1	TRBJ2-7	CASSHSRYYEQYF
few	TRBV11-2	TRBJ2-7	CASSKGTGLRSYEQYF
-	TRBV6-6	TRBJ1-1	CASSYPFSAFF
-	TRBV5-1	TRBJ1-1	CASSLATGNTEAFF